This T cell receptor beta chain was retrieved from a study of T cell repertoires in cytomegalovirus infection. Study as a whole: An indication of both CMV infection and matching HLA type came from public TCR beta signatures. Whole-study results and caveats: The ex vivo response showed dominance by HLA-C-restricted CMV-specific TCR beta clonotypes. Public TCR beta family frequency separated CMV-and-HLA carriers, including in an independent cohort.

In this sample, this clonotype turned up a few times. Its antigen is not known. With V trimmed by 3 bases and J by 5 bases, 12 bases remained unmatched. The CDR3 covers 16 residues. The V gene's germline CDR1 is SGHTA and CDR2 FQGNSA. TCRdb reanalysed the reads using MiXCR and keeps one entry per CDR3 protein. The profile shows 300,000 to 450,000 distinct CDR3 sequences, about a sixth of them singletons. The clonotype originates from a human donor in good health (CMV status not recorded). Some clones in this sample may be carry-over from other donors' samples. Specimen: PBMCs. The rearrangement links TRBV7-2 to TRBJ2-5; 7 nucleotides agree with TRBD2. Written as DNA, the CDR3 is TGTGCCAGCAGCTTGGGAGGGGCGGCGCTGGGGGAGACCCAGTACTTC. It encodes CASSLGGAALGETQYF.